The next 25 T cell receptor beta chains were all read from a single sample in a study of T cells in Graves' hyperthyroidism and ophthalmopathy. TCR beta CDR3 regions were amplified from RNA. The study used the HTBI primer set for a first-round RT-PCR of the TCR CDR3. TCRdb re-called the multiplex PCR reads with MiXCR, one entry per CDR3 protein. The sample contains a few hundred thousand distinct CDR3 sequences, 35% to 55% of which appear only once. The specimen was peripheral blood or thyroid tissue (not recorded which). The source is a woman aged 18-29 years with Graves' hyperthyroidism.

The chain is built from TRBV6-6 and TRBJ2-3; no clear D gene. CDR1 MNHNY and CDR2 SVGAGI come from the germline V gene (reference sequence). The CDR3 is 14 residues long. Trimming cost V 5 bases and J 3 bases, with 12 bases left between them. In nucleotides, the CDR3 is TGTGCCAGCAGTCCCTATCAGGCTACAGATACGCAGTATTTT. It yields the protein CASSPYQATDTQYF.

The sample holds many counts of this clonotype. V gene TRBV7-9 combines with J gene TRBJ1-1; D might be TRBD1 (5 bases). Trimming took off 5 bases at V and 4 bases at J, with 11 bases between the two ends. This CDR3 is 13 amino acids long. Germline V lookup: CDR1 SEHNR, CDR2 FQNEAQ (reference sequence). DNA for the CDR3: TGTGCCAGCAGCATAGGGGAGAGCACTGAAGCTTTCTTT. It codes for CASSIGESTEAFF.

This clonotype occurred many times. The chain couples TRBV5-1 to TRBJ1-1; D remains ambiguous. The length of the CDR3 is 12 residues. V lost 4 bases, J lost 8 bases, and 12 bases lay in between. The germline CDR1 and CDR2 sequences are SGHRS and YFSETQ. CDR3 protein: CASSRGQAEAFF. For the CDR3, the DNA is TGCGCCAGCAGCCGAGGTCAGGCAGAAGCTTTCTTT.

The rearrangement joins TRBV24-1 to TRBJ2-7; TRBD2 matches 12 bases. Trimming removed 9 bases from V and 6 bases from J; junction bases left unmatched: 8. The CDR3 spans 14 residues. The germline CDR1 and CDR2 sequences are KGHDR and SFDVKD. CDR3 loop: CATATSGSLREQYF. The CDR3 DNA reads as TGTGCCACCGCGACTAGCGGGAGTCTCCGCGAGCAGTACTTC.

There are many counts of this clonotype. Mismatch with germline at one junction end may stem from a read error. The chain has TRBV5-1 and TRBJ1-1; no clear D gene. The CDR3 is 12 residues long. Germline V CDR1 and CDR2: SGHRS, YFSETQ. In DNA form, the CDR3 reads TGCGCCAGCAGCTTGCAAGGGTTCCCACTCATTTTT. Its translation is CASSLQGFPLIF.

This clonotype came up many times. The rearrangement uses TRBV11-2 and TRBJ2-2; D remains ambiguous. The CDR3 sequence is 14 residues long. CDR1 is SGHAT and CDR2 is FQNNGV in the germline V gene. The ends were cut back, 11 bases at V and 0 bases at J, with 13 bases in the middle. The chain's CDR3 is CAASASANTGELFF. The CDR3 DNA reads TGTGCCGCCTCCGCCAGCGCGAACACCGGGGAGCTGTTTTTT.

This clonotype appeared many times. This chain links TRBV10-3 with TRBJ2-6; no definite D call. Germline CDR1 reads ENHRY; CDR2 reads SYGVKD. V lost 3 bases and J lost 0, with 12 bases in between. This CDR3 spans 17 amino acids. CDR3: CAISDEGANSGANVLTF. CDR3 coding DNA: TGTGCCATCAGTGATGAAGGAGCCAACTCTGGGGCCAACGTCCTGACTTTC.

As for this clonotype: A clone one base away is much larger, so this may be a read error. This chain uses TRBV9 with TRBJ2-7; 11 bases match TRBD1. There are 14 residues in the CDR3. The germline CDR1 and CDR2 sequences are SGDLS and YYNGEE. CDR3 DNA: TGTGCCAGCGGCGTAGGGACAGGGGGCTACGAGCAGTACTTC. Protein: CASGVGTGGYEQYF.

The V and J genes are TRBV7-9 and TRBJ2-2; no clear D. The V gene's germline CDR1 is SEHNR and CDR2 FQNEAQ (reference sequence). V was clipped by 4 bases and J by 7 bases, with 7 bases between them. This CDR3 has 12 residues. The CDR3 nucleotides read TGTGCCAGCAGCTCCCCCCTCGGGGAGCTGTTTTTT. Translated: CASSSPLGELFF.

This sequence joins TRBV11-1 and TRBJ2-5; D remains unclear. The closer fit of TRBJ2-1 to the DNA end suggests the J call may be wrong. The CDR3 consists of 12 residues. CDR1 and CDR2 from the germline V gene are SGHAT and FQDESV (reference sequence). The CDR3 reads CASSLGMNEQFF. The CDR3 DNA is TGTGCCAGCAGCTTAGGGATGAATGAGCAGTTCTTC.

CDR3 sequence: CATSEAGYNEQFF. The CDR3 nucleotides are TGTGCCACCAGTGAAGCAGGTTACAATGAGCAGTTCTTC. The chain combines TRBV24-1 with TRBJ2-1, with D uncertain. Germline V lookup: CDR1 KGHDR, CDR2 SFDVKD. The CDR3 contains 13 residues. Trimming cost V 4 bases and J 4 bases, with 7 bases left between them.

The rearrangement joins TRBV3-1 to TRBJ2-6; D is unresolved. CDR1 is LGHDT and CDR2 is YNNKEL in the germline V gene (reference sequence). Trimming pared 0 bases from V and 2 bases from J, leaving 5 bases between. The CDR3 has 15 amino acids. In DNA, the CDR3 is TGTGCCAGCAGCCAAGAGGGGACTGGGGCCAACGTCCTGACTTTC. Translated: CASSQEGTGANVLTF.

V and J are TRBV9 and TRBJ2-4; 7 bases are a match to TRBD1. This CDR3 is built from 15 residues. Germline-derived CDR1 and CDR2 are SGDLS and YYNGEE. V trimming: 0 bases; J trimming: 10 bases; junction bases outside the gene matches: 10. CDR3 in amino acids: CASSVEGDRRGIQYF. In DNA form, the CDR3 reads TGTGCCAGCAGCGTAGAGGGGGACAGAAGAGGTATTCAGTACTTC.

Ten or more counts support this clonotype. The CDR3 loop reads CASSMVTATEAFF. For the CDR3, the DNA is TGTGCCAGTAGTATGGTGACAGCCACTGAAGCTTTCTTT. V and J are TRBV19 and TRBJ1-1; D might be TRBD1 (5 bases). The CDR3 length is 13 residues. Between the trimmed V and J ends, which lost 3 bases and 4 bases, there was a span of 9 bases. From germline, CDR1 is LNHDA and CDR2 SQIVND (reference sequence).

Details on this clonotype: One end of the junction is discordant with germline, which a read error may explain. The chain carries TRBV30 and TRBJ2-7; D gene unclear. The CDR3 runs 13 residues. CDR1 is GTSNPN and CDR2 is SVGIG in the germline V gene (reference sequence). The CDR3 region has the DNA TGTGCCTGGAGTGTAGGGCAGGTCTACGGGCAGTACTTC. Protein: CAWSVGQVYGQYF.

This clonotype was counted ten times or more. V gene TRBV19 combines with J gene TRBJ2-7; 9 nucleotides line up with TRBD1. Germline CDR1 reads LNHDA; CDR2 reads SQIVND (reference sequence). V dropped 3 bases and J dropped 4; count of bases not matched to a gene: 7. This CDR3 region has 15 residues. The CDR3 DNA reads TGTGCCAGTAGTATTCCAGGGACAGGGATTTACGAGCAGTACTTC. It translates to CASSIPGTGIYEQYF.

This clonotype was picked up a small number of times. This sequence joins TRBV30 and TRBJ1-2; 10 bases agree with TRBD1. V trimming: 1 base; J trimming: 3 bases; junction bases outside the gene matches: 2. Germline V gene sequence: CDR1 GTSNPN, CDR2 SVGIG (reference sequence). This CDR3 has 14 amino acids. CDR3 sequence (DNA): TGTGCCTGGAGTGCCGGACAGGGGGACTATGGCTACACCTTC. Translating gives CAWSAGQGDYGYTF.

This clonotype was observed at least ten times. V is TRBV12-3 or TRBV12-4 and J is TRBJ1-1; D is unclear. The CDR3 is 11 residues long. Between the trimmed V and J ends, which lost 7 bases and 11 bases, there was a span of 14 bases. Here the CDR3 reads CASIMDLEAFF. In nucleotides, the CDR3 is TGTGCCAGCATCATGGACCTCGAGGCTTTCTTT.

V gene TRBV7-2 combines with J gene TRBJ2-7, with 7 nucleotides matching TRBD2. CDR3 length: 16 residues. Germline V gene sequence: CDR1 SGHTA, CDR2 FQGNSA. The V segment lost 2 bases and the J segment 0 bases; nucleotides outside the gene matches: 7. The CDR3 is CASSLRGSISSYEQYF. The CDR3 region has the DNA TGTGCCAGCAGCTTACGCGGGAGTATAAGCTCCTACGAGCAGTACTTC. Complete variable domain (other parts from reference TRBV7-2 and TRBJ2-7): GAGVSQSPSNKVTEKGKDVELRCDPISGHTALYWYRQSLGQGLEFLIYFQGNSAPDKSGLPSDRFSAERTGGSVSTLTIQRTQQEDSAVYLCASSLRGSISSYEQYFGPGTRLTVT.

This chain joins TRBV4-1 and TRBJ2-1, with D perhaps matching TRBD1 or TRBD2 (6 bases each). Germline-derived CDR1 and CDR2 are MGHRA and YSYEKL. This CDR3 comprises 17 residues. V lost 4 bases to trimming and J lost 15 bases, with 31 bases between them. The CDR3 loop reads CASSPRALTGAGRIRFF. For the CDR3, the DNA is TGCGCCAGCAGCCCCCGCGCTTTAACGGGGGCAGGGAGGATAAGGTTCTTC.

Points on this clonotype: Since the CDR3 does not end with the conserved phenylalanine or tryptophan, this likely comes from a read error. The DNA is omitted, as the CDR3 cannot be located on it reliably, and the CDR3 follows TCRdb's listing. The rearrangement joins TRBV15 to TRBJ1-6; TRBD1 is the table's D call and was not checked against the DNA. The CDR3 has 14 amino acids, counting both end residues. Germline V gene lookup returns CDR1 LNHNV and CDR2 YYDKDF (reference sequence). The CDR3 protein is CATSRALLRTIRNT.

In its sample, this clonotype was seen once. The genes are TRBV7-2 and TRBJ1-1; possible D gene TRBD1, 6 bases. The CDR3 is 15 amino acids. Trimming cost V 1 base and J 4 bases, with 13 bases left between them. Per the germline V gene, CDR1 is SGHTA and CDR2 is FQGNSA. CDR3 nucleotides: TGTGCCAGCAGCTTAGAGTGGACAGTGTCCACTGAAGCTTTCTTT. Translating gives CASSLEWTVSTEAFF.

This chain joins TRBV30 and TRBJ2-6; 7 bases are a match to TRBD1. The CDR3 extends over 15 amino acids. Trimming took 5 bases from V and 0 from J; bases not matched to a gene: 4. The V gene's germline CDR1 is GTSNPN and CDR2 SVGIG (reference sequence). CDR3 sequence reads: CAWSGQSSGANVLTF. The DNA for the CDR3 is TGTGCCTGGTCGGGACAGTCCTCTGGGGCCAACGTCCTGACTTTC.

This clonotype has ten or more counts. This chain uses TRBV7-9 with TRBJ2-2; D call uncertain. The length of the CDR3 is 13 residues. Deletions cut 5 bases from V and 7 bases from J, with 11 bases between. In germline, CDR1 is SEHNR, CDR2 FQNEAQ (reference sequence). DNA of the CDR3: TGTGCCAGCAGCCTCAGTTGGGGCGGGGAGCTGTTTTTT. It is translated as CASSLSWGGELFF.

The CDR3 is CASSLVGLSTDTQYF. The CDR3 bases are TGTGCCAGCAGCTTAGTTGGCCTGAGCACAGATACGCAGTATTTT. The V gene is TRBV7-9, the J gene TRBJ2-3; no reliable D call. This CDR3 comprises 15 residues. V was shortened by 1 base and J by 0 bases, with 8 bases between the two germline ends. CDR1 is SEHNR, CDR2 FQNEAQ, per germline (reference sequence).